A single sample gave rise to the 27 T cell receptor beta chains below, sequenced in a study of cytomegalovirus exposure and HLA in healthy donors. Use of 60 Vbeta and 13 Jbeta primers characterized the PCR. The data were produced by immunoSEQ multiplex PCR, yet TCRdb's version contains in-frame clones alone and is incomplete. The table lists about 150,000 clones, almost 80% of them singletons. The sequenced sample was PBMCs. Every receptor here comes from a male donor in good health and CMV-seronegative.

The chain employs TRBV5-8 and TRBJ1-6; 10 bases line up with TRBD1. CDR1 and CDR2 (germline): SGHTS, YDEGEE. The CDR3 contains 15 residues. J gave up 8 bases and V 5 bases, and 7 bases lay outside the gene matches. CDR3 in DNA: TGTGCCAGCAGGCTCGGACAGGGGGTTTATTCACCCCTCCACTTT. Translation gives CASRLGQGVYSPLHF.

This clone occurred a few times. This chain connects TRBV2 to TRBJ1-2; TRBD1 is a possible D gene (6 bases). V was clipped by 7 bases and J by 4 bases, with 16 bases between them. There are 14 residues in the CDR3. The germline V gene encodes CDR1 SNHLY and CDR2 FYNNEI. The CDR3 reads CASTGGGEPYGYTF. CDR3 nucleotides: TGTGCCAGCACGGGAGGGGGAGAACCCTATGGCTACACCTTC. The entire variable domain, with the rest obtained from reference TRBV2 and TRBJ1-2, is as follows: EPEVTQTPSHQVTQMGQEVILRCVPISNHLYFYWYRQILGQKVEFLVSFYNNEISEKSEIFDDQFSVERPDGSNFTLKIRSTKLEDSAMYFCASTGGGEPYGYTFGSGTRLTVV.

Only one count was recorded for this clone. The chain has TRBV19 and TRBJ2-3, with TRBD2 as a possible D gene (5 bases). Per germline, CDR1 LNHDA and CDR2 SQIVND (reference sequence). The CDR3 contains 16 residues. V dropped 5 bases and J dropped 4 bases, with 19 bases sitting between them. CDR3 residues: CASSQPREYVADTQYF. CDR3 nucleotides: TGTGCCAGTAGTCAGCCCCGGGAATACGTCGCAGATACGCAGTATTTT.

V is TRBV7-2 and J is TRBJ2-3, with D possibly TRBD2 on 6 matching bases. The CDR3 loop spans 16 amino acids. Trimming left V 1 base short and J 2 bases short, with 13 bases between. Looked up from germline, CDR1 is SGHTA and CDR2 is FQGNSA. CDR3 bases: TGTGCCAGCAGCTTAGGTCGGGGGACCACCACAGATACGCAGTATTTT. Its protein product is CASSLGRGTTTDTQYF.

This sequence joins TRBV7-8 and TRBJ1-3; 8 nucleotides match TRBD1. V was clipped by 3 bases and J by 3 bases; unmatched bases: 10. The V gene's germline CDR1 is SGHVS and CDR2 FQNEAQ. The CDR3 has 17 amino acids. CDR3 in DNA: TGTGCCAGCAGCTTCGACAGGGGCCCTACTCTTGGAAACACCATATATTTT. It is translated as CASSFDRGPTLGNTIYF.

The chain recombines TRBV4-3 with TRBJ2-3; 7 bases line up with TRBD2. The germline CDR1 and CDR2 sequences are LGHNA and YSLEER. The V and J ends lost 1 base and 3 bases, in that order; junction bases with no gene match: 10. The CDR3 totals 17 residues. The CDR3 here is CASSQGPYGGETDTQYF. The CDR3 coding sequence is TGCGCCAGCAGCCAAGGCCCTTATGGGGGGGAGACAGATACGCAGTATTTT.

This clone showed up just once. The genes are TRBV7-2 and TRBJ2-5, with 8 bases that match TRBD1. Germline V gene sequence: CDR1 SGHTA, CDR2 FQGNSA. With 0 bases clipped from V and 3 bases from J, the junction kept 3 bases outside the gene matches. This CDR3 comprises 15 residues. CDR3: CASSLAQGVEETQYF. The CDR3 DNA reads as TGTGCCAGCAGCTTAGCACAGGGGGTTGAAGAGACCCAGTACTTC.

V gene TRBV7-2 combines with J gene TRBJ2-7; the D gene is possibly TRBD1 (7 bases). The CDR3 has 14 residues. The germline gives CDR1 SGHTA, CDR2 FQGNSA. The V end was cut by 5 bases, the J end by 1 base, with 12 bases between. Written as DNA, the CDR3 is TGTGCCAGCAGCCTCGGGGGACAGTCCTACGAGCAGTACTTC. As protein: CASSLGGQSYEQYF.

This chain joins TRBV7-3 and TRBJ2-1, with 10 positions matching TRBD1. The CDR3 covers 15 residues. Germline assignment: CDR1 SGHTA and CDR2 FQGTGA. After removal of 5 bases from V and 7 bases from J, the junction contained 8 bases not matched to a gene. The CDR3 is CASSPPGQGLNEQFF. The CDR3 DNA is TGTGCCAGCAGCCCACCGGGACAGGGGTTAAATGAGCAGTTCTTC.

V and J are TRBV7-6 and TRBJ1-1; tentative D call: TRBD1 (6 bases). Germline CDR1 reads SGHVS; CDR2 reads FNYEAQ. The ends were cut back, 5 bases at V and 0 bases at J, with 10 bases in the middle. This CDR3 is 14 amino acids long. CDR3 bases: TGTGCCAGCAGCGCCGGGACATTGAACACTGAAGCTTTCTTT. Protein product: CASSAGTLNTEAFF.

This chain links TRBV4-3 with TRBJ1-4; 8 nucleotides align to TRBD1. J lost 4 bases, V lost 4 bases, and 5 bases had no gene match. This CDR3 has 15 residues. CDR1 and CDR2 from the germline V gene are LGHNA and YSLEER. The CDR3 loop reads CASSPQGAGNEKLFF. For the CDR3, the DNA is TGCGCCAGCAGCCCCCAGGGGGCGGGTAATGAAAAACTGTTTTTT.

The J gene is TRBJ1-5, the V gene TRBV7-2, with D maybe TRBD1 (6 bases). This CDR3 has 13 amino acids. Germline V CDR1 and CDR2: SGHTA, FQGNSA. Deletions cut 1 base from V and 6 bases from J, with 7 bases between. CDR3 nucleotides: TGTGCCAGCAGCTTAGGCAGGGGTCAGCCCCAGCATTTT. Protein: CASSLGRGQPQHF.

This chain joins TRBV7-9 and TRBJ1-1, with 7 nucleotides matching TRBD1. The CDR3 runs 14 residues. The germline CDR1 and CDR2 sequences are SEHNR and FQNEAQ (reference sequence). The ends lost 5 bases at V and 6 bases at J; junction bases unmatched: 9. CDR3: CASSPQTGKAEAFF. CDR3 coding DNA: TGTGCCAGCAGCCCACAGACAGGGAAGGCTGAAGCTTTCTTT.

The J gene is TRBJ2-5, the V gene TRBV27; no firm D call. Germline V gene lookup returns CDR1 MNHEY and CDR2 SMNVEV (reference sequence). V gave up 1 base and J gave up 5 bases, with 11 bases separating them. This CDR3 region has 14 residues. CDR3 sequence reads: CASSLFPTGETQYF. The CDR3 coding sequence is TGTGCCAGCAGTTTATTCCCCACCGGGGAGACCCAGTACTTC.

This clone was detected once. V and J are TRBV29-1 and TRBJ2-1; 8 bases are a match to TRBD2. V was clipped by 6 bases and J by 1 base; unmatched bases: 11. The CDR3 is 16 amino acids. Germline V CDR1 and CDR2: SQVTM, ANQGSEA. For the CDR3, the DNA is TGCAGCGTCGAGGATGTTAGCGGGGTGTCCTACAATGAGCAGTTCTTC. Protein: CSVEDVSGVSYNEQFF.

The V call is TRBV28, the J call TRBJ2-1; D not certain. The V gene's germline CDR1 is MDHEN and CDR2 SYDVKM. The CDR3 runs 13 residues. V was clipped by 4 bases and J by 6 bases, with 10 bases between them. CDR3 protein: CASSSPTGNEQFF. CDR3 DNA: TGTGCCAGCAGTTCCCCGACGGGCAATGAGCAGTTCTTC.

The V call is TRBV5-8, the J call TRBJ1-2, with a weak D call TRBD1 (6 bases). This CDR3 comprises 15 residues. Germline CDR1 and CDR2: SGHTS and YDEGEE. Between the trimmed V and J ends, which lost 6 bases and 5 bases, there was a span of 20 bases. This CDR3 is CASTPRGGAGYGYTF. The CDR3 DNA reads TGTGCCAGCACCCCGAGGGGGGGCGCTGGATATGGCTACACCTTC.

The J gene is TRBJ2-5, the V gene TRBV19; D call uncertain. CDR3 size: 19 residues. CDR1 is LNHDA, CDR2 SQIVND, per germline (reference sequence). V shed 8 bases and J shed 0 bases, with 28 bases lying between them. CDR3 protein: CASPQNAVKKRGHQETQYF. The CDR3 region has the DNA TGTGCCAGTCCCCAAAACGCTGTTAAAAAGCGAGGTCACCAAGAGACCCAGTACTTC.

This chain links TRBV15 with TRBJ2-5; 9 bases agree with TRBD2. CDR1 and CDR2 (germline): LNHNV, YYDKDF (reference sequence). CDR3 length equals 14 residues. V was pared by 1 base and J by 5 bases, with 2 bases of the junction left unmatched. The CDR3: CATSRGLAGETQYF. The DNA for the CDR3 is TGTGCCACCAGCAGAGGGCTAGCGGGGGAGACCCAGTACTTC.

V is TRBV7-8 and J is TRBJ1-5, with D unresolved. Trimming pared 5 bases from V and 3 bases from J, leaving 8 bases between. The CDR3 extends over 13 amino acids. CDR1 is SGHVS, CDR2 FQNEAQ, per germline. The CDR3 nucleotides are TGTGCCAGCAGCCGGACTGCCAATCAGCCCCAGCATTTT. As protein: CASSRTANQPQHF.

As for this clone: One end of the junction varies from germline; a read error may be responsible. The chain couples TRBV7-9 to TRBJ2-7; perhaps TRBD1 as D (6 bases). The length of the CDR3 is 16 residues. Per the germline V gene, CDR1 is SEHNR and CDR2 is FQNEAQ (reference sequence). The CDR3: CSSSGLRQVLTYEQYF. The DNA of the CDR3 is TGTTCCAGCAGCGGCCTGAGACAGGTGTTAACCTACGAGCAGTACTTC.

This rearrangement joins TRBV19 to TRBJ1-1, with D perhaps TRBD1 (6 bases). The V gene's germline CDR1 is LNHDA and CDR2 SQIVND (reference sequence). CDR3 length: 16 amino acids. V lost 1 base and J lost 3, with 15 bases in between. The CDR3 protein is CASSIGSQGSDTEAFF. The CDR3 DNA sequence: TGTGCCAGTAGTATAGGCTCCCAGGGGAGCGACACTGAAGCTTTCTTT.

This sequence joins TRBV11-2 and TRBJ2-3, with a possible D match to TRBD1 (5 bases). CDR3 length equals 14 residues. Trimming left V 2 bases short and J 1 base short, with 7 bases between. From germline, CDR1 is SGHAT and CDR2 FQNNGV. The DNA for the CDR3 is TGTGCCAGCAGCTTAAAGACAGGCACAGATACGCAGTATTTT. Translation: CASSLKTGTDTQYF.

V is TRBV9 and J is TRBJ1-5, with 8 nucleotides matching TRBD1. Germline V gives CDR1 SGDLS, CDR2 YYNGEE. The CDR3 has 14 residues. The ends lost 5 bases at V and 5 bases at J; junction bases unmatched: 6. CDR3 nucleotides: TGTGCCAGCAGTTTGGACAGGGCTGATCAGCCCCAGCATTTT. This sequence encodes CASSLDRADQPQHF.

The V call is TRBV19, the J call TRBJ1-4; D ambiguous. CDR3 size: 12 residues. Germline lookup yields CDR1 LNHDA and CDR2 SQIVND (reference sequence). Between the trimmed V and J ends, which lost 7 bases and 6 bases, there was a span of 9 bases. The DNA of the CDR3 is TGTGCCAGTAAAATCCGGGATGAAAAACTGTTTTTT. This translates into CASKIRDEKLFF.

The chain has TRBV6-5 and TRBJ2-5; 7 bases agree with TRBD2. Trimming at V came to 5 bases and at J to 4 bases, leaving 7 bases not matched to a gene. From germline, CDR1 is MNHEY and CDR2 SVGAGI. CDR3 length equals 14 residues. The CDR3 loop reads CASSPLLAAETQYF. The CDR3 nucleotides are TGTGCCAGCAGTCCCCTTCTAGCGGCAGAGACCCAGTACTTC.

This clone was counted a single time. J is TRBJ2-2 and V is TRBV19; a weak D match, TRBD1 (5 bases). The germline gives CDR1 LNHDA, CDR2 SQIVND (reference sequence). The length of the CDR3 is 15 residues. The V gene lost 5 bases and the J gene lost 4 bases, with 14 bases spanning the gap. As DNA, the CDR3 is TGTGCCAGTAGTCCAGGGATATTTTCCACCGGGGAGCTGTTTTTT. Protein product: CASSPGIFSTGELFF.